The 10 T cell receptor beta chains reported below all come from one sample, sequenced in a study of vaccination and CD4 T cells after COVID-19. These TCRs are of unknown antigen specificity. The Oncomine TCR Beta short-read assay was applied to DNA of cultured CD4+ T cells. Each CDR3 protein gets one entry after TCRdb re-called the PCR reads with MiXCR. The sample carries roughly 13,000 distinct CDR3 sequences, roughly 29% recorded once. Specified treatment: roughly 10-day PBMC culture with coronavirus spike peptide pools or control peptides (ViraFEST assay). The starting material was CD4+ T cells from blood, cultured in vitro, obtained before SARS-CoV-2 vaccination. These receptors came from a human donor who received a COVID-19 vaccine.

The chain uses TRBV30 and TRBJ1-2, with 9 bases lining up with TRBD1. V trimming: 4 bases; J trimming: 4 bases; junction bases outside the gene matches: 7. CDR3 length: 14 residues. The germline gives CDR1 GTSNPN, CDR2 SVGIG (reference sequence). The CDR3 nucleotides read TGTGCCTGGACCTTGGGACAGGGTAGCTATGGCTACACCTTC. Translation gives CAWTLGQGSYGYTF.

The rearrangement joins TRBV7-9 to TRBJ1-1; no firm D call. There are 17 residues in the CDR3. Trimming shortened V by 5 bases and J by 2 bases, and 21 bases separated the two germline ends. Germline V lookup: CDR1 SEHNR, CDR2 FQNEAQ (reference sequence). The CDR3 region is CASSRLLETDHNTEAFF. The CDR3 DNA sequence: TGTGCCAGCAGCCGTTTACTAGAAACCGACCACAACACTGAAGCTTTCTTT.

This clonotype was counted once. This rearrangement joins TRBV5-1 to TRBJ2-3; TRBD2 matches 11 bases. J gave up 4 bases and V 4 bases, and 8 bases lay outside the gene matches. The CDR3 extends over 16 amino acids. The germline V gene has CDR1 SGHRS and CDR2 YFSETQ. CDR3 region: CASSGTSGGTSDTQYF. The CDR3 region has the DNA TGCGCCAGCAGCGGAACTAGCGGGGGTACCTCAGATACGCAGTATTTT.

This clonotype has more than one count but fewer than ten. The chain combines TRBV29-1 with TRBJ2-3; 13 bases map to TRBD2. The CDR3 sequence is 16 residues long. V dropped 6 bases and J dropped 1; count of bases not matched to a gene: 7. Germline values: CDR1 SQVTM, CDR2 ANQGSEA. The CDR3 DNA reads as TGCAGCGTCCATGGGACTAGCGGGGCCCGCACAGATACGCAGTATTTT. Translated, it gives CSVHGTSGARTDTQYF.

The chain uses TRBV2 and TRBJ1-2; maybe TRBD1 (5 bases). Trimming pared 6 bases from V and 5 bases from J, leaving 13 bases between. The CDR3 is 13 residues long. Germline V gives CDR1 SNHLY, CDR2 FYNNEI. The CDR3 DNA is TGTGCCAGCAGGGACACTTTCGGGTATGGCTACACCTTC. Its protein product is CASRDTFGYGYTF.

The rearrangement uses TRBV19 and TRBJ2-7, with 8 positions matching TRBD1. The germline V gene has CDR1 LNHDA and CDR2 SQIVND (reference sequence). The CDR3 is 14 amino acids. Trimming took 5 bases from V and 5 from J; bases not matched to a gene: 8. The DNA for the CDR3 is TGTGCCAGTAGTCCAACAGGGGGTAGAGACGAGCAGTACTTC. This codes for CASSPTGGRDEQYF.

V is TRBV19 and J is TRBJ2-7, with 8 nucleotides matching TRBD1. Trimming removed 9 bases from V and 2 bases from J; junction bases left unmatched: 9. The length of the CDR3 is 14 residues. Germline CDR1 is LNHDA and CDR2 is SQIVND (reference sequence). CDR3 sequence (DNA): TGTGCCAGCAGACGGACAGGGAGTACCTACGAGCAGTACTTC. Encoded protein: CASRRTGSTYEQYF.

The chain joins TRBV7-2 to TRBJ2-7; TRBD2 aligns across 9 bases. CDR3 length: 15 amino acids. Trimming at V came to 4 bases and at J to 5 bases, leaving 9 bases not matched to a gene. Germline lookup yields CDR1 SGHTA and CDR2 FQGNSA. DNA of the CDR3: TGTGCCAGCAGCTCAAATGGCGGGGGGGAAAACGAGCAGTACTTC. Translating it yields CASSSNGGGENEQYF.

V usage is TRBV7-9 and J usage is TRBJ1-5, with a possible D match to TRBD1 (6 bases). The length of the CDR3 is 18 residues. Trimming shortened V by 2 bases and J by 5 bases, and 22 bases separated the two germline ends. Germline values: CDR1 SEHNR, CDR2 FQNEAQ (reference sequence). The CDR3 DNA follows: TGTGCCAGCAGCTTATACGGGGCCGGATCAGGGGCCTATCAGCCCCAGCATTTT. Translation gives CASSLYGAGSGAYQPQHF. Based on the CDR3 plus reference TRBV7-9 and TRBJ1-5, the full variable domain is DTGVSQNPRHKITKRGQNVTFRCDPISEHNRLYWYRQTLGQGPEFLTYFQNEAQLEKSRLLSDRFSAERPKGSFSTLEIQRTEQGDSAMYLCASSLYGAGSGAYQPQHFGDGTRLSIL.

This rearrangement joins TRBV7-2 to TRBJ1-2, with D possibly TRBD1 on 5 matching bases. This CDR3 is built from 13 residues. Germline V gene lookup returns CDR1 SGHTA and CDR2 FQGNSA. The ends were cut back, 1 base at V and 4 bases at J, with 7 bases in the middle. The CDR3 nucleotides read TGTGCCAGCAGCTTAGGACAGCTCTATGGCTACACCTTC. It specifies CASSLGQLYGYTF.